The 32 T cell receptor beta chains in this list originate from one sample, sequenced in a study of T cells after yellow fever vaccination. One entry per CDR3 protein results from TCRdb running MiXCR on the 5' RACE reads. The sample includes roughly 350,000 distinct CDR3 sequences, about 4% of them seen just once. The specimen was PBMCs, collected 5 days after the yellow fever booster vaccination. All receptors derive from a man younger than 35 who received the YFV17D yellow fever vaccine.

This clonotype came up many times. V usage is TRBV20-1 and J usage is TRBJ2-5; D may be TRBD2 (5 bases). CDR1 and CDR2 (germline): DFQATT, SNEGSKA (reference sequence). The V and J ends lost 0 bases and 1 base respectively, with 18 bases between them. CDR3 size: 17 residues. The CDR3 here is CSARENPRGWTQETQYF. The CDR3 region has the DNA TGCAGTGCTAGAGAAAACCCCCGGGGATGGACCCAAGAGACCCAGTACTTC.

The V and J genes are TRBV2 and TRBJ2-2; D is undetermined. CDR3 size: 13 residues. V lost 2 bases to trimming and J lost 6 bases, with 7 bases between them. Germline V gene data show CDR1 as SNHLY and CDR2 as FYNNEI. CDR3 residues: CASSELGPGELFF. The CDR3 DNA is TGTGCCAGCAGTGAACTTGGACCCGGGGAGCTGTTTTTT.

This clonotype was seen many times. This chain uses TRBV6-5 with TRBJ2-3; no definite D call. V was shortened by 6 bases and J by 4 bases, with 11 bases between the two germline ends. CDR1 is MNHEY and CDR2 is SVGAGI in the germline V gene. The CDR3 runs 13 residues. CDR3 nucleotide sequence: TGTGCCAGCAGCCGCGTGGGCTCAGATACGCAGTATTTT. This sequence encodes CASSRVGSDTQYF.

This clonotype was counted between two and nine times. The DNA for the CDR3 is TGCGCCAGCAGCTTGGGGGACACGCCAACGGGGGAGCTGTTTTTT. Amino acid sequence: CASSLGDTPTGELFF. The V gene is TRBV5-1, the J gene TRBJ2-2, with a possible D match to TRBD1 (6 bases). Germline V gene sequence: CDR1 SGHRS, CDR2 YFSETQ. V lost 0 bases to trimming and J lost 8 bases, with 14 bases between them. There are 15 residues in the CDR3. The entire variable domain, with the rest obtained from reference TRBV5-1 and TRBJ2-2, is as follows: KAGVTQTPRYLIKTRGQQVTLSCSPISGHRSVSWYQQTPGQGLQFLFEYFSETQRNKGNFPGRFSGRQFSNSRSEMNVSTLELGDSALYLCASSLGDTPTGELFFGEGSRLTVL.

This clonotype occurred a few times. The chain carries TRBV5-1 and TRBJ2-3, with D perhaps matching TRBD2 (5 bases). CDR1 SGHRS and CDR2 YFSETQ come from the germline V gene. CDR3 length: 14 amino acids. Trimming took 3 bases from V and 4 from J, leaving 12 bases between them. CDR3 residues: CASSSDFIPDTQYF. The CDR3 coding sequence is TGCGCCAGCAGCTCGGACTTCATCCCAGATACGCAGTATTTT.

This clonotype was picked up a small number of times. The DNA of the CDR3 is TGCGCCAGCAGCTTGGCCATACCGGGCCCGAACACTGAAGCTTTCTTT. Protein sequence: CASSLAIPGPNTEAFF. The rearrangement uses TRBV5-1 and TRBJ1-1; D gene uncertain. The CDR3 length is 16 residues. Between the trimmed V and J ends, which lost 0 bases and 1 base, there was a span of 13 bases. Looked up from germline, CDR1 is SGHRS and CDR2 is YFSETQ. The whole variable domain, remainder taken from reference TRBV5-1 and TRBJ1-1, is KAGVTQTPRYLIKTRGQQVTLSCSPISGHRSVSWYQQTPGQGLQFLFEYFSETQRNKGNFPGRFSGRQFSNSRSEMNVSTLELGDSALYLCASSLAIPGPNTEAFFGQGTRLTVV.

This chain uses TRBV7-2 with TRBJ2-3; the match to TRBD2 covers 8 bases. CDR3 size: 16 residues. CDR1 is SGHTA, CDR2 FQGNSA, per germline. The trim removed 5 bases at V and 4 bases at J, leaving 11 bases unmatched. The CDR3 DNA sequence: TGTGCCAGCAGCATTATTAGCGGGGCGATTGCAGATACGCAGTATTTT. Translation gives CASSIISGAIADTQYF.

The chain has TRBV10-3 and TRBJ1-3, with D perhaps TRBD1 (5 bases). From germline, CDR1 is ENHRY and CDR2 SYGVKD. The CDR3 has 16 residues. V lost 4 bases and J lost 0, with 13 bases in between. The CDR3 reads CAISARGKFSGNTIYF. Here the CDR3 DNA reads TGTGCCATCAGTGCTAGGGGAAAATTCTCTGGAAACACCATATATTTT.

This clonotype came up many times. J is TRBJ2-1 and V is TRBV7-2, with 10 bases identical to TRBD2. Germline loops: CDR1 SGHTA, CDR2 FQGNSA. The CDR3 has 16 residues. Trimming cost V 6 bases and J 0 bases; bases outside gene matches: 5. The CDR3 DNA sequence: TGTGCCAGCAGGCGAGCGGGGGGGAGCTCCTACAATGAGCAGTTCTTC. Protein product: CASRRAGGSSYNEQFF.

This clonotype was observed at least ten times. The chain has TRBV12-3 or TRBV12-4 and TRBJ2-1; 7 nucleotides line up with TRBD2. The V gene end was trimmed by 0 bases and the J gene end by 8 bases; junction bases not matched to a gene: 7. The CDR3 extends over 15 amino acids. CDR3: CASSLALGGGYEQFF. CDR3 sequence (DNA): TGTGCCAGCAGTTTAGCTCTCGGGGGAGGGTATGAGCAGTTCTTC.

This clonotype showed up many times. The CDR3 DNA sequence: TGCAGTGCTTGGGCGAGCGACACCGGGGAGCTGTTTTTT. Translation gives CSAWASDTGELFF. The chain uses TRBV20-1 and TRBJ2-2; unclear D gene. The CDR3 is 13 residues long. V lost 5 bases and J 3 bases, leaving 10 bases between the germline ends. The germline V gene has CDR1 DFQATT and CDR2 SNEGSKA (reference sequence).

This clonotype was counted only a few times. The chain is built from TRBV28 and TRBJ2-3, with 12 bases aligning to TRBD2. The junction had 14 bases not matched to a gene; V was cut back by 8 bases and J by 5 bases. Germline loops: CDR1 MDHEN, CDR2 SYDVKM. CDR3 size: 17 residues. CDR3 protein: CASESVSSGGAGDTQYF. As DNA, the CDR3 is TGTGCCAGCGAGTCGGTGTCTAGCGGGGGGGCGGGAGATACGCAGTATTTT.

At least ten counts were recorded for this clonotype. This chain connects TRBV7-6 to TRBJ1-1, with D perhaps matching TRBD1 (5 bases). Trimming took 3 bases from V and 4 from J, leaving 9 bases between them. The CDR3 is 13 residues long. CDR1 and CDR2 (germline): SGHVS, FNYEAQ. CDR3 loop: CASSLNGGTEAFF. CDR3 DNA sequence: TGTGCCAGCAGCTTGAACGGGGGCACTGAAGCTTTCTTT.

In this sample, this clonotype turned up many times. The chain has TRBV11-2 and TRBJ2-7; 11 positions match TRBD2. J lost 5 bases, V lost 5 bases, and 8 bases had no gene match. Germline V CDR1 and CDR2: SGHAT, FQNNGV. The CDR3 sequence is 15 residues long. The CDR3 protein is CASSPQLAGVNEQYF. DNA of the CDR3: TGTGCCAGCAGCCCCCAACTAGCGGGGGTCAACGAGCAGTACTTC. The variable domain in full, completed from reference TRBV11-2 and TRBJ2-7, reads EAGVAQSPRYKIIEKRQSVAFWCNPISGHATLYWYQQILGQGPKLLIQFQNNGVVDDSQLPKDRFSAERLKGVDSTLKIQPAKLEDSAVYLCASSPQLAGVNEQYFGPGTRLTVT.

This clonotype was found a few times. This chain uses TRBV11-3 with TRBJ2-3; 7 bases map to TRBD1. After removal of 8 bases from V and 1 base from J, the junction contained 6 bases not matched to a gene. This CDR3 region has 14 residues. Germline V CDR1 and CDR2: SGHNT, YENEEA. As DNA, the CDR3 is TGTGCCAGCTCTACAGGGGTGGGCACAGATACGCAGTATTTT. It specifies CASSTGVGTDTQYF.

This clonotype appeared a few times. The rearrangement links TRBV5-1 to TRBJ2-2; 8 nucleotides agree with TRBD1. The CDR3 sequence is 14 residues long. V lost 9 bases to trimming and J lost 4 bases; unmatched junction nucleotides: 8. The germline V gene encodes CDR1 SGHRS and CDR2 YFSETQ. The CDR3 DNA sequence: TGCGCCACCTCAGACAGGGGCTCCACCGGGGAGCTGTTTTTT. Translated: CATSDRGSTGELFF.

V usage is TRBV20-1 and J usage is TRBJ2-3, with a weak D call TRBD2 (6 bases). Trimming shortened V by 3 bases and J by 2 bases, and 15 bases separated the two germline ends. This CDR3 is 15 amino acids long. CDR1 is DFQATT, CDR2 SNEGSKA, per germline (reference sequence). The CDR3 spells CSASDRRGLTDTQYF. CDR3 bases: TGCAGTGCTAGTGATCGGCGGGGTCTCACAGATACGCAGTATTTT.

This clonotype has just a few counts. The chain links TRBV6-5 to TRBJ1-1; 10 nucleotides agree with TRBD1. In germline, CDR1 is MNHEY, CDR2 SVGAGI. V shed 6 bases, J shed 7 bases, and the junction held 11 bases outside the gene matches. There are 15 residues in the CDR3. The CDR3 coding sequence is TGTGCCAGCAGGGTCCCGGGACAGGGGTCTGGTGAAGCTTTCTTT. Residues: CASRVPGQGSGEAFF.

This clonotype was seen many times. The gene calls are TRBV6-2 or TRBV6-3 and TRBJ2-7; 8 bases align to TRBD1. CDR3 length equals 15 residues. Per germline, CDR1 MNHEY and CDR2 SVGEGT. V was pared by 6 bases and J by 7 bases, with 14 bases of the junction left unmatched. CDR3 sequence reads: CASREPGQAMKEQYV. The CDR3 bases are TGTGCCAGCAGGGAGCCGGGACAGGCCATGAAGGAGCAGTACGTC.

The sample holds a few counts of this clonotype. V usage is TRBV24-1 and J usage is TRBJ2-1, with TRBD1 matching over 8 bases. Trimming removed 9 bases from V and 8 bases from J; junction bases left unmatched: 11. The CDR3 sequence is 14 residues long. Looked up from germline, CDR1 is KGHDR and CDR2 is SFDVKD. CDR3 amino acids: CATGRQGPWDEQFF. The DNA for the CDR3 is TGTGCCACCGGGCGACAGGGGCCCTGGGATGAGCAGTTCTTC.

The CDR3 sequence is CASSALAGGPIEQFF. Here the CDR3 DNA reads TGCGCCAGCAGCGCCTTAGCGGGGGGGCCTATTGAGCAGTTCTTC. V is TRBV5-1 and J is TRBJ2-1, with 11 bases aligning to TRBD2. Trimming took 4 bases from V and 9 from J; bases not matched to a gene: 9. This CDR3 has 15 amino acids. The germline V gene has CDR1 SGHRS and CDR2 YFSETQ. Filled out from reference TRBV5-1 and TRBJ2-1, the complete variable domain reads KAGVTQTPRYLIKTRGQQVTLSCSPISGHRSVSWYQQTPGQGLQFLFEYFSETQRNKGNFPGRFSGRQFSNSRSEMNVSTLELGDSALYLCASSALAGGPIEQFFGPGTRLTVL.

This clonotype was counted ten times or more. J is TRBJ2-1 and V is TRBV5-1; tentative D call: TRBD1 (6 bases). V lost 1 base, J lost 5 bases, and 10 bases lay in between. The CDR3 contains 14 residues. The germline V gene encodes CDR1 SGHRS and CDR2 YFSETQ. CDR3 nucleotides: TGCGCCAGCAGCTTGCAGGGGTCGAACAATGAGCAGTTCTTC. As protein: CASSLQGSNNEQFF.

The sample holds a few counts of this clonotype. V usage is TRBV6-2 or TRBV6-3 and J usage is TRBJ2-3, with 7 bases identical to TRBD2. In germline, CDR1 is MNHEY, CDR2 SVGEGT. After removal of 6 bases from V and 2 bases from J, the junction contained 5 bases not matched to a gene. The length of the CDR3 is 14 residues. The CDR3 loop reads CASRQAGFTDTQYF. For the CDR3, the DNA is TGTGCCAGCAGGCAAGCGGGGTTCACAGATACGCAGTATTTT.

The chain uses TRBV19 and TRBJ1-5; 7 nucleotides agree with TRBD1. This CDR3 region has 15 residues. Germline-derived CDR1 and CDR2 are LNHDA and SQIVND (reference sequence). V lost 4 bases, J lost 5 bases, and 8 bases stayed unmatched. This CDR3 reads CASSKLARGDQPQHF. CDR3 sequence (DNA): TGTGCCAGTAGTAAGCTAGCCAGGGGGGATCAGCCCCAGCATTTT.

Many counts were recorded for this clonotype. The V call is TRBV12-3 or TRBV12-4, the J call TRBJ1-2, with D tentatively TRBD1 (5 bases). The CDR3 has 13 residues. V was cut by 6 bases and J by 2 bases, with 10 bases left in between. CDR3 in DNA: TGTGCCAGCAGCAGCAGGGCAAACTATGGCTACACCTTC. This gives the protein CASSSRANYGYTF.

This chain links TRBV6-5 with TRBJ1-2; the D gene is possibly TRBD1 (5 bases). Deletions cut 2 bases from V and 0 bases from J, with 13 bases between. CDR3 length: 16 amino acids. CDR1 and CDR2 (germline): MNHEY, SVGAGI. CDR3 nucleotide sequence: TGTGCCAGCAGTTACACGGGCCAGGGACCTAACTATGGCTACACCTTC. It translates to CASSYTGQGPNYGYTF.

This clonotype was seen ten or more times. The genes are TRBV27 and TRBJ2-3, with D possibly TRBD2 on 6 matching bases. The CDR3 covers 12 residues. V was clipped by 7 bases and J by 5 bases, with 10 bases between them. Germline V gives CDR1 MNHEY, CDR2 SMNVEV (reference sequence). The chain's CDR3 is CASKTEGDTQYF. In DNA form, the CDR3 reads TGTGCCAGCAAAACGGAGGGAGATACGCAGTATTTT.

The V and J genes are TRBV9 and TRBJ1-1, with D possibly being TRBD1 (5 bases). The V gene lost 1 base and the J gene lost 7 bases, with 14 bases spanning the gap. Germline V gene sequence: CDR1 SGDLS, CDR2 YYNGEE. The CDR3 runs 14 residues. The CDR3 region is CASSVTVGGDEAFF. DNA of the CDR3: TGTGCCAGCAGCGTAACGGTGGGGGGGGATGAAGCTTTCTTT.

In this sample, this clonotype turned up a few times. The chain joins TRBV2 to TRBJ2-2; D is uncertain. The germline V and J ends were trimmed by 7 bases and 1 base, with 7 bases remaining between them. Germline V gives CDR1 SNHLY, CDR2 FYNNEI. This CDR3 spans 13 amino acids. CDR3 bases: TGTGCCAGCAATCAGGAGAACACCGGGGAGCTGTTTTTT. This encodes CASNQENTGELFF.

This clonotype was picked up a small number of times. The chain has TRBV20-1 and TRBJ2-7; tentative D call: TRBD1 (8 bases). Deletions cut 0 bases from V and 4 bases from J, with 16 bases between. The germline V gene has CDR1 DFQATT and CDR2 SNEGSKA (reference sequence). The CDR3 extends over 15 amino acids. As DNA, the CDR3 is TGCAGTGCTAGAGATCCACAGGGGGGGGTATACGAGCAGTACGTC. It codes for CSARDPQGGVYEQYV.

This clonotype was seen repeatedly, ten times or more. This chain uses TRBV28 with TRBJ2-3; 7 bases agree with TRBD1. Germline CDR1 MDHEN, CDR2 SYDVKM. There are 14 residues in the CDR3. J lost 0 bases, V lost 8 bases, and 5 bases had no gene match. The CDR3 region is CASEDRSSTDTQYF. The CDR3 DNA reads TGTGCCAGCGAGGACAGGTCGAGCACAGATACGCAGTATTTT.

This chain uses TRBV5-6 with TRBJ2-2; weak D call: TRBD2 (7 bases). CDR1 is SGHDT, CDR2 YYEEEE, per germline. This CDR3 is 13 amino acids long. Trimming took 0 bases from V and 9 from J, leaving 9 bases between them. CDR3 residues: CASSLAGGRELFF. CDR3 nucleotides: TGTGCCAGCAGCTTGGCCGGGGGGCGGGAGCTGTTTTTT.